This T cell receptor (beta chain) was profiled in a study of shared clonotypes between healthy human individuals. A remark on this clone: One end of the junction fails to match germline, which may point to a read error. This same CDR3 is encoded by further DNA sequences in the sample.

CD45RO-negative, CCR7-selected cells formed the naive CD8 fraction, which excluded terminally differentiated effector memory CD45RA+ cells. Recent vaccinations or acute infections were absent in the healthy HIV-negative adult donors. The CDR3 sequence is 17 residues long. Germline-derived CDR1 and CDR2 are MGHDK and SYGVNS. The method was immunoSEQ multiplex PCR; TCRdb's version includes in-frame clones alone and lacks a portion of them. The profile shows hundreds of thousands of clones, 90% to 97% of them singletons. Source material: naive CD8+ T cells sorted from blood. The TCR was taken from a woman aged 25 to 39 in good health. The V gene is TRBV25-1, the J gene TRBJ2-6, with D possibly being TRBD1 (6 bases). CDR3 bases: TGTGCCAGTAGCTCGCCGGACAGCCTCTCTGGGGCCAACGTCCTAACTTTC. Amino acid sequence: CASSSPDSLSGANVLTF.